What follows are 24 T cell receptor beta chains derived from one specimen sequenced in a study of T cells in Graves' hyperthyroidism and ophthalmopathy. Using RNA transcripts as the source, TCR beta CDR3 regions were amplified. The HTBI primer set served for first-round RT-PCR of the TCR CDR3. A single record per CDR3 protein comes from TCRdb applying MiXCR to the multiplex PCR reads. The sample shows tens of thousands of distinct CDR3 sequences, approximately 50% of them seen only once. The material sequenced was peripheral blood or thyroid tissue (not recorded which). Receptors were obtained from a man between 18 and 29 years old with Graves' hyperthyroidism.

This clonotype was picked up one time. The V call is TRBV25-1, the J call TRBJ2-3; TRBD2 agrees at 9 bases. The CDR3 loop spans 17 amino acids. Germline assignment: CDR1 MGHDK and CDR2 SYGVNS. The J segment lost 1 base and the V segment lost 8 bases, leaving 13 bases of the junction unmatched. CDR3 residues: CASGKTLAGYGTDTQYF. CDR3 DNA sequence: TGTGCCAGCGGGAAGACCCTAGCGGGATATGGCACAGATACGCAGTATTTT.

On this clonotype: The junction differs from germline at one of its ends, possibly a read error. The rearrangement uses TRBV9 and TRBJ1-4, with 9 nucleotides matching TRBD1. CDR3 length equals 16 residues. Germline V gives CDR1 SGDLS, CDR2 YYNGEE. CDR3 DNA: TGTGCCAGTAGCGCCTACGACAGGGGGGCTAATGAAAAACTGTTTTTT. This translates into CASSAYDRGANEKLFF.

The CDR3, as DNA: TGCGCCAGCAGTCCGGGGACTGAAGCTTTCTTT. Protein: CASSPGTEAFF. J is TRBJ1-1 and V is TRBV5-1; no clear D gene. V was trimmed by 5 bases and J by 5 bases, leaving 7 bases between them. This CDR3 spans 11 amino acids. Per the germline V gene, CDR1 is SGHRS and CDR2 is YFSETQ.

This clonotype was observed once. Since the CDR3 does not end with the conserved phenylalanine or tryptophan, this likely comes from a read error. V and J are TRBV6-5 and TRBJ2-7; tentatively, D is TRBD1 (6 bases). CDR1 and CDR2 from the germline V gene are MNHEY and SVGAGI. The CDR3 consists of 13 residues. Trimming took 6 bases from V and 7 from J, leaving 16 bases between them. The CDR3 nucleotides read TGTGCCAGCAGGGCCCCAGGGGCTCAGGAGCAGTACTCC. Translating gives CASRAPGAQEQYS.

The CDR3 loop reads CSAWQTSGRGNEQYF. The CDR3 nucleotides are TGCAGTGCGTGGCAGACTAGCGGGAGAGGCAACGAGCAGTACTTC. The J gene is TRBJ2-7, the V gene TRBV20-1; TRBD2 aligns across 12 bases. V lost 6 bases, J lost 5 bases, and 11 bases stayed unmatched. The length of the CDR3 is 15 residues. The V gene's germline CDR1 is DFQATT and CDR2 SNEGSKA (reference sequence).

The count of this clonotype is one. The chain recombines TRBV9 with TRBJ2-7; 9 bases align to TRBD1. This CDR3 spans 16 amino acids. V trimming: 10 bases; J trimming: 1 base; junction bases outside the gene matches: 15. Per germline, CDR1 SGDLS and CDR2 YYNGEE. The CDR3 DNA reads TGTGCCGGTAGCGCGGGGACTGGGACAGGGTCCTACGAGCAGTACTTC. This sequence encodes CAGSAGTGTGSYEQYF.

This chain uses TRBV7-6 with TRBJ2-7; tentative D call: TRBD2 (6 bases). Looked up from germline, CDR1 is SGHVS and CDR2 is FNYEAQ. This CDR3 is 14 amino acids long. V lost 5 bases, J lost 1 base, and 12 bases lay in between. This chain's CDR3 is CASSPNGGSYEQYF. In nucleotides, the CDR3 is TGTGCCAGCAGCCCCAACGGGGGATCCTACGAGCAGTACTTC.

In its sample, this clonotype was seen many times. This rearrangement joins TRBV29-1 to TRBJ2-2; D not resolved. CDR1 and CDR2 (germline): SQVTM, ANQGSEA. This CDR3 is built from 12 residues. Trimming removed 4 bases from V and 6 bases from J, with 9 bases in between. CDR3 in amino acids: CSVAVRAGELFF. CDR3 sequence (DNA): TGCAGCGTTGCAGTCCGGGCCGGGGAGCTGTTTTTT.

The chain has TRBV29-1 and TRBJ2-7; D possibly corresponds to TRBD2 (6 bases). There are 13 residues in the CDR3. Germline CDR1 reads SQVTM; CDR2 reads ANQGSEA. V lost 6 bases and J lost 2, with 14 bases in between. This CDR3 is CSVTGVGPYEQYF. The CDR3, as DNA: TGCAGCGTCACGGGAGTGGGCCCCTACGAGCAGTACTTC.

There are many counts of this clonotype. The rearrangement uses TRBV28 and TRBJ1-2; D call uncertain. Trimming took off 6 bases at V and 0 bases at J, with 11 bases between the two ends. Germline V gene data show CDR1 as MDHEN and CDR2 as SYDVKM. CDR3 length: 14 amino acids. CDR3 sequence (DNA): TGTGCCAGCAGCCCCGGGAGGACTAACTATGGCTACACCTTC. Protein: CASSPGRTNYGYTF.

This clonotype was recorded at least ten times. V is TRBV7-9 and J is TRBJ1-5; 7 bases are shared with TRBD1. Losses at the gene ends were 3 bases for V and 0 bases for J; bases not matched to a gene: 8. This CDR3 spans 17 amino acids. Per germline, CDR1 SEHNR and CDR2 FQNEAQ (reference sequence). CDR3 residues: CASSLGKTGNSNQPQHF. The DNA for the CDR3 is TGTGCCAGCAGCTTGGGGAAGACAGGGAATAGCAATCAGCCCCAGCATTTT.

With respect to this clonotype: The conserved closing phenylalanine or tryptophan is absent in this CDR3, likely reflecting a read error. The chain recombines TRBV20-1 with TRBJ1-5; no firm D call. The germline V gene encodes CDR1 DFQATT and CDR2 SNEGSKA (reference sequence). Deletions cut 1 base from V and 4 bases from J, with 14 bases between. The CDR3 is made up of 15 amino acids. CDR3: CSARVSEGLNQPQHL. In DNA form, the CDR3 reads TGCAGTGCTAGAGTCTCCGAGGGCCTTAATCAGCCCCAGCATCTT.

The rearrangement joins TRBV7-2 to TRBJ2-7; tentatively, D is TRBD1 (5 bases). With 4 bases removed from V and 2 bases from J, the gap between germline ends came to 12 bases. Per germline, CDR1 SGHTA and CDR2 FQGNSA. The CDR3 spans 14 residues. The CDR3 region is CASSSDQGAYEQYF. CDR3 DNA sequence: TGTGCCAGCAGCTCTGATCAGGGTGCCTACGAGCAGTACTTC.

This clonotype was counted a few times. This chain links TRBV30 with TRBJ1-2; D ambiguous. Germline CDR1 and CDR2: GTSNPN and SVGIG (reference sequence). Between the trimmed V and J ends, which lost 2 bases and 5 bases, there was a span of 12 bases. The CDR3 runs 13 residues. CDR3 protein: CAWSTGIRYGYTF. DNA of the CDR3: TGTGCCTGGAGTACGGGGATCCGGTATGGCTACACCTTC.

The V and J genes are TRBV19 and TRBJ1-5, with D unclear. This CDR3 is 15 amino acids long. V was pared by 4 bases and J by 2 bases, with 12 bases between. CDR1 and CDR2 (germline): LNHDA, SQIVND (reference sequence). The CDR3: CASSTQLMGNQPQHF. The DNA of the CDR3 is TGTGCCAGTAGTACACAGTTGATGGGCAATCAGCCCCAGCATTTT.

This chain joins TRBV10-3 and TRBJ2-7, with D possibly TRBD1 on 7 matching bases. V was trimmed by 8 bases and J by 5 bases, leaving 13 bases between them. Germline CDR1 and CDR2: ENHRY and SYGVKD. The CDR3 contains 12 residues. The CDR3 coding sequence is TGTGCCATCGCCAGGGGGGATCACGAGCAGTACTTC. Translated, it gives CAIARGDHEQYF.

The table lists this clonotype with many counts. The rearrangement uses TRBV12-3 or TRBV12-4 and TRBJ1-2; the match to TRBD1 covers 11 bases. The CDR3 has 13 amino acids. Trimming cost V 7 bases and J 7 bases; bases outside gene matches: 5. CDR3 sequence reads: CASTRTGGGGYTF. The CDR3 DNA is TGTGCCAGCACTAGGACAGGGGGCGGTGGCTACACCTTC.

V is TRBV10-3 and J is TRBJ2-7, with 7 bases matching TRBD2. V lost 7 bases and J lost 3; bases outside the gene matches: 0. Germline values: CDR1 ENHRY, CDR2 SYGVKD. The CDR3 totals 11 residues. The CDR3 region is CAIKRGYEQYF. For the CDR3, the DNA is TGTGCCATCAAGCGGGGCTACGAGCAGTACTTC.

This chain connects TRBV7-2 to TRBJ2-7; D remains ambiguous. The germline V gene has CDR1 SGHTA and CDR2 FQGNSA. This CDR3 has 11 amino acids. V dropped 5 bases and J dropped 3 bases, with 5 bases sitting between them. As DNA, the CDR3 is TGTGCCAGCAGCCGGTTCTACGAGCAGTACTTC. Its protein product is CASSRFYEQYF.

The chain employs TRBV7-2 and TRBJ2-5; tentative D call: TRBD2 (7 bases). There are 15 residues in the CDR3. V was pared by 6 bases and J by 7 bases, with 21 bases between. Per the germline V gene, CDR1 is SGHTA and CDR2 is FQGNSA. CDR3 DNA sequence: TGTGCCAGCAGTTTTTATGGGGGGGGCAAGGGGACCCAGTACTTC. Encoded protein: CASSFYGGGKGTQYF.

This clonotype was detected a few times. This chain links TRBV2 with TRBJ1-5; D is ambiguous. The CDR3 length is 12 residues. Germline V CDR1 and CDR2: SNHLY, FYNNEI. Trimming took off 8 bases at V and 6 bases at J, with 11 bases between the two ends. The CDR3 bases are TGTGCCAGCGCGGCAGTAGGTCAGCCCCAGCATTTT. Its translation is CASAAVGQPQHF.

The chain uses TRBV7-9 and TRBJ2-7; D not certain. The CDR3 loop spans 13 amino acids. Germline CDR1 and CDR2: SEHNR and FQNEAQ (reference sequence). Trimming left V 3 bases short and J 4 bases short, with 10 bases between. As DNA, the CDR3 is TGTGCCAGCAGCTTGGGCAGCCAGTACGAGCAGTACTTC. This encodes CASSLGSQYEQYF.

This clonotype has a count of ten or more. The chain has TRBV10-3 and TRBJ1-4; TRBD1 matches at 10 bases. Trimming removed 2 bases from V and 8 bases from J; junction bases left unmatched: 2. Germline V gene sequence: CDR1 ENHRY, CDR2 SYGVKD. The length of the CDR3 is 14 residues. DNA for the CDR3: TGTGCCATCAGTGAGGGGACAGGGGTCGAAAAACTGTTTTTT. Its translation is CAISEGTGVEKLFF.

The V call is TRBV24-1, the J call TRBJ1-5, with D hard to call. CDR3 size: 14 residues. Per the germline V gene, CDR1 is KGHDR and CDR2 is SFDVKD. V was trimmed by 5 bases and J by 0 bases, leaving 7 bases between them. The CDR3 DNA is TGTGCCACCAGTGGGCCAGGTAGCAATCAGCCCCAGCATTTT. Its translation is CATSGPGSNQPQHF.